This TCR beta chain derives from a study of coeliac disease. Across the whole study: Coeliac patients had active, refractory type I, or gluten-free-diet-controlled disease.

Only in-frame clones appear in the TCRdb table, and some are missing; sequencing was by immunoSEQ multiplex PCR. The sample comprises just over 7,000 clones, about three fifths of which are singletons, and roughly 3% rests with the top ten. About this clone itself: Its cognate antigen is unknown.

Study-level findings and limits: Largely private TRB repertoires meant most sequences were sample-unique. Unbiased detection of gliadin-specific T cells was judged not feasible with this approach.

The TCR comes from a woman aged 60 to 75 with active celiac disease. Sequenced input: lamina propria lymphocytes from the gut.

The CDR3 DNA is TGTGCCAGCAGTTCGCTCGGGACAGGGGGAGATACGCAGTATTTT. Translating it yields CASSSLGTGGDTQYF. The chain combines TRBV27 with TRBJ2-3; 11 bases align to TRBD1. V lost 4 bases, J lost 5 bases, and 5 bases stayed unmatched. The CDR3 totals 15 residues. From germline, CDR1 is MNHEY and CDR2 SMNVEV (reference sequence).